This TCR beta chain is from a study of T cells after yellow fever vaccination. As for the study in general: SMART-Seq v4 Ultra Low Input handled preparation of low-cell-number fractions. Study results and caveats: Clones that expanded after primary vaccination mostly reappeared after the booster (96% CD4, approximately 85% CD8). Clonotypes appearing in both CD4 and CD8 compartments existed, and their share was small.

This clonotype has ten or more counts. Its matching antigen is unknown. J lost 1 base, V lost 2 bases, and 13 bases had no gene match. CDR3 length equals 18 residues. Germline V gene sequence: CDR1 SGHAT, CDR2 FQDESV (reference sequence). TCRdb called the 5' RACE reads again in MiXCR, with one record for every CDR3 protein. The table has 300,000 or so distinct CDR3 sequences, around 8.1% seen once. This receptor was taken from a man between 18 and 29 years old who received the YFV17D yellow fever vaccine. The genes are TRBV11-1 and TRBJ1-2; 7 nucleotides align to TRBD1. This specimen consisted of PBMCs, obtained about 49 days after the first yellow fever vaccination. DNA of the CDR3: TGTGCCAGCAGCTTATTAGGGACAGTGGGCCAATATAACTATGGCTACACCTTC. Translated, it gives CASSLLGTVGQYNYGYTF.